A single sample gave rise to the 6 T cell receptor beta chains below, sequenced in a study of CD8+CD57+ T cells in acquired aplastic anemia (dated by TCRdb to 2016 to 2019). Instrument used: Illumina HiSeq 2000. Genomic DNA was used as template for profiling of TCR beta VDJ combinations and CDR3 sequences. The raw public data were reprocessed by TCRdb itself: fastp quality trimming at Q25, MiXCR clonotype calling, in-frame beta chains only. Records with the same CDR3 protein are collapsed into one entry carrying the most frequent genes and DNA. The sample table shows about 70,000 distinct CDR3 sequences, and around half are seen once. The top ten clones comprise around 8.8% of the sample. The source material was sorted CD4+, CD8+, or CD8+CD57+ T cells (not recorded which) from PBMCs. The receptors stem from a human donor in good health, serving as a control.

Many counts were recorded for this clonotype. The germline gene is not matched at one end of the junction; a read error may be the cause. The CDR3 protein is CASSESASYNEQFF. Here the CDR3 DNA reads TGTGCCAGCAGTGAGTCGGCGTCCTACAATGAGCAGTTCTTC. The chain uses TRBV10-3 and TRBJ2-1; no reliable D call. The CDR3 totals 14 residues. CDR1 ENHRY and CDR2 SYGVKD come from the germline V gene.

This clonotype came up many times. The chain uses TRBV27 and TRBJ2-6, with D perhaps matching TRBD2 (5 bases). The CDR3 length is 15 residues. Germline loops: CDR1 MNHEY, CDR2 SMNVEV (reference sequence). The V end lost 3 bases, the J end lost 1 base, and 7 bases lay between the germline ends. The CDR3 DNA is TGTGCCAGCAGTTTGTCGGGGTCTGGGGCCAACGTCCTGACTTTC. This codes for CASSLSGSGANVLTF.

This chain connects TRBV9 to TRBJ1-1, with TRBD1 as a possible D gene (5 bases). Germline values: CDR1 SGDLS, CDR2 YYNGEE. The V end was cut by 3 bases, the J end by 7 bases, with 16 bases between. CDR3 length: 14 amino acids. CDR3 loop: CASSAYQGQGEAFF. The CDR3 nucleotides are TGTGCCAGCAGCGCCTACCAAGGCCAGGGTGAAGCTTTCTTT.

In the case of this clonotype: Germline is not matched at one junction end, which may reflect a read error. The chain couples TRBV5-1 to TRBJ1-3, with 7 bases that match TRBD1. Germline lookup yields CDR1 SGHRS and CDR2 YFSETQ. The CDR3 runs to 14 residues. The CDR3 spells CASREGAGRNTIYF. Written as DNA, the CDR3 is TGCGCCAGCAGGGAGGGGGCCGGTAGAAACACCATATACTTT.

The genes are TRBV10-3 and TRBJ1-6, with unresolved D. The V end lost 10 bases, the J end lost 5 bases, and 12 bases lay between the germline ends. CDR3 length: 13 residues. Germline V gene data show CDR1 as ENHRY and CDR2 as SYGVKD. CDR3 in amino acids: CASSWTDNSPLHF. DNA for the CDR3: TGTGCCAGCTCTTGGACGGATAATTCACCCCTCCACTTT.

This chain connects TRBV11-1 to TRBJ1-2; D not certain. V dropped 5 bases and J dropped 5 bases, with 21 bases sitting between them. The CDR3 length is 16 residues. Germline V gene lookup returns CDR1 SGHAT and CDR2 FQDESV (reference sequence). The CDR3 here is CASSQLLRGGDYGYTF. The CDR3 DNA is TGTGCCAGCAGCCAGTTACTACGAGGTGGGGATTATGGCTACACCTTC.